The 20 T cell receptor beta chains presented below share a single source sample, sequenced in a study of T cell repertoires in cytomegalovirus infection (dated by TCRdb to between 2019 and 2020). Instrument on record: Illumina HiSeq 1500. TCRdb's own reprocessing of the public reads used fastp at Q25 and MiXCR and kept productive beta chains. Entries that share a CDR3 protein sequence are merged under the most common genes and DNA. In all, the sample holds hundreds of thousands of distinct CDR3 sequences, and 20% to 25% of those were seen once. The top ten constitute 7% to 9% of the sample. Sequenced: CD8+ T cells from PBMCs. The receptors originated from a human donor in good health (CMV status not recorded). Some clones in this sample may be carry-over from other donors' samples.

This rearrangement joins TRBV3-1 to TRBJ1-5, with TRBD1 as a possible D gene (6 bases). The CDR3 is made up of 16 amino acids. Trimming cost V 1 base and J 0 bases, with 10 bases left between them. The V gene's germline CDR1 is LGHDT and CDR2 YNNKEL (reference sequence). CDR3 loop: CASSQGQEYSNQPQHF. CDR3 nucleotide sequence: TGTGCCAGCAGCCAAGGACAGGAATATAGCAATCAGCCCCAGCATTTT.

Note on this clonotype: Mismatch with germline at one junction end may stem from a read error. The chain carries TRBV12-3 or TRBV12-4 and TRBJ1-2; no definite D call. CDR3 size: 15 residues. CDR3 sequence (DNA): TGTGCCAGCAGTTTTCCGGAGGCTCCAATCTATAGCTACACCTTC. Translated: CASSFPEAPIYSYTF.

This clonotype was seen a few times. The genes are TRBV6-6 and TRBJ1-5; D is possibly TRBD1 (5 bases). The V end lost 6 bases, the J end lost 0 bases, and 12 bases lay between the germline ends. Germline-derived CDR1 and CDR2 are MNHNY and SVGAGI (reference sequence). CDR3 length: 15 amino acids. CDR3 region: CASRRDPYSNQPQHF. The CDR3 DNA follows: TGTGCCAGCAGGAGGGACCCTTATAGCAATCAGCCCCAGCATTTT.

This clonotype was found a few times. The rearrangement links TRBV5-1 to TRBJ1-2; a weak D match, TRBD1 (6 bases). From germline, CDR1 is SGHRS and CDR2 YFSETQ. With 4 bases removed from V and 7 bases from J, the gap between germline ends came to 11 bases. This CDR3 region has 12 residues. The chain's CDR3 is CASSPEQGGYTF. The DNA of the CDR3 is TGCGCCAGCAGCCCTGAACAGGGTGGCTACACCTTC. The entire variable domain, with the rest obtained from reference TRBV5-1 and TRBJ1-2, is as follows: KAGVTQTPRYLIKTRGQQVTLSCSPISGHRSVSWYQQTPGQGLQFLFEYFSETQRNKGNFPGRFSGRQFSNSRSEMNVSTLELGDSALYLCASSPEQGGYTFGSGTRLTVV.

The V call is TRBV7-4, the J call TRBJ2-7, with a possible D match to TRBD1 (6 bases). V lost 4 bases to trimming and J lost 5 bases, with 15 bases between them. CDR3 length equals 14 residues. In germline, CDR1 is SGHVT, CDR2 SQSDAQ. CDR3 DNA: TGTGCCAGCAGCTGGGGGACAATGGACAACGAGCAGTACTTC. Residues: CASSWGTMDNEQYF.

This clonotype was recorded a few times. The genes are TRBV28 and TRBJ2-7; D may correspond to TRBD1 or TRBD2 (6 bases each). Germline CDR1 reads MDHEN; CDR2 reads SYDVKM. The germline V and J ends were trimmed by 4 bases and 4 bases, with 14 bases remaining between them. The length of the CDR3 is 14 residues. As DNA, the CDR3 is TGTGCCAGCAGTTCCGCGGGACACTCTTACGAGCAGTACGTC. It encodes CASSSAGHSYEQYV.

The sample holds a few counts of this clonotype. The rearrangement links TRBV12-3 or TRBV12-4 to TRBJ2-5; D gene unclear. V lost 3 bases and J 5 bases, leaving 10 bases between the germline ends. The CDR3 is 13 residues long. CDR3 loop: CASSFYLRETQYF. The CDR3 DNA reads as TGTGCCAGCAGTTTCTACTTACGGGAGACCCAGTACTTC.

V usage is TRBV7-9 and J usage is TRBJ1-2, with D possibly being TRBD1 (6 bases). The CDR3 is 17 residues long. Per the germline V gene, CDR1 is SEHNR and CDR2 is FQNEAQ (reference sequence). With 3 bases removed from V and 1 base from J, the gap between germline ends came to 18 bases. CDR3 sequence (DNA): TGTGCCAGCAGCTTGGGGGGTTACAGGGCTCATAACTATGGCTACACCTTC. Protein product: CASSLGGYRAHNYGYTF.

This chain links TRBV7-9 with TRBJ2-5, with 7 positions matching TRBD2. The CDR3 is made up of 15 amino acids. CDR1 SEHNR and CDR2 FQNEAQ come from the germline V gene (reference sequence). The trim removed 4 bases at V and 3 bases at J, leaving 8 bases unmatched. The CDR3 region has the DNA TGTGCCAGCAGCTCGTCCGGGACTACGGAAGAGACCCAGTACTTC. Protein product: CASSSSGTTEETQYF.

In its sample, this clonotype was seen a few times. The CDR3 loop reads CASSQDPRGVSTDTQYF. In DNA, the CDR3 is TGCGCCAGCAGCCAAGATCCAAGGGGGGTGAGCACAGATACGCAGTATTTT. The rearrangement uses TRBV4-1 and TRBJ2-3; D is tentatively TRBD1 or TRBD2 (6 bases each). This CDR3 is 17 amino acids long. Trimming took 0 bases from V and 0 from J, leaving 13 bases between them. CDR1 and CDR2 (germline): MGHRA, YSYEKL.

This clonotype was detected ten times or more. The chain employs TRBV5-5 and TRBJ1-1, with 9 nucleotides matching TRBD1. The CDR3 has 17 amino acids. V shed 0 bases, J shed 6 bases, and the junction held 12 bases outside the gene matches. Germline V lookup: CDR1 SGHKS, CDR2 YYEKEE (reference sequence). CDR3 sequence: CASSLVHFWTGVPEAFF. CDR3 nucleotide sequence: TGTGCCAGCAGCTTGGTTCATTTCTGGACAGGGGTACCTGAAGCTTTCTTT.

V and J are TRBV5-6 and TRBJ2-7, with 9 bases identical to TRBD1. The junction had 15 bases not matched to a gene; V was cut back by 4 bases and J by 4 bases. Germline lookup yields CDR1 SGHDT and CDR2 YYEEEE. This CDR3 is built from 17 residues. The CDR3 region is CASSAGTGFSIGYEQYF. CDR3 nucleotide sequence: TGTGCCAGCAGCGCCGGGACAGGGTTCTCCATTGGGTACGAGCAGTACTTC. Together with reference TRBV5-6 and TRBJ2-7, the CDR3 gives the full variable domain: DAGVTQSPTHLIKTRGQQVTLRCSPKSGHDTVSWYQQALGQGPQFIFQYYEEEERQRGNFPDRFSGHQFPNYSSELNVNALLLGDSALYLCASSAGTGFSIGYEQYFGPGTRLTVT.

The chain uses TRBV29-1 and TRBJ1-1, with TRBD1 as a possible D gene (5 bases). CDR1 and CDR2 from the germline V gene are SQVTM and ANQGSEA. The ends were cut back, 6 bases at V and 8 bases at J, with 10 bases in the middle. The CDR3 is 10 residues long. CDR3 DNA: TGCAGCGTGGAGACAGAAGAAGCTTTCTTT. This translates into CSVETEEAFF.

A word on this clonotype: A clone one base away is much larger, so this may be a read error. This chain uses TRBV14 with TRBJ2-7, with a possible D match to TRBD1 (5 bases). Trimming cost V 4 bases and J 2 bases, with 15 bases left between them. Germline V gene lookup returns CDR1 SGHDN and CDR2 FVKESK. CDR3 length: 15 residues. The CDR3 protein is CASSLSPDRPYEQYV. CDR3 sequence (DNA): TGTGCCAGCAGCCTATCCCCAGACAGACCCTACGAGCAGTACGTC.

The CDR3, as DNA: TGTGCCAGCAGTGATCAGACAGGGGAGCAGTTCTTC. It specifies CASSDQTGEQFF. The rearrangement joins TRBV25-1 to TRBJ2-1, with TRBD1 matching over 7 bases. The CDR3 has 12 amino acids. Trimming at V came to 3 bases and at J to 10 bases, leaving 3 bases not matched to a gene. The germline V gene encodes CDR1 MGHDK and CDR2 SYGVNS.

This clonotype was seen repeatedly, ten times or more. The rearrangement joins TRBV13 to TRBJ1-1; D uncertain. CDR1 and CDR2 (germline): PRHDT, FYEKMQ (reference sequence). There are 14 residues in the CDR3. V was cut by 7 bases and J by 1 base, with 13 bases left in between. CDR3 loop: CASTSGRRNTEAFF. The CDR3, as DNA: TGTGCCAGCACCTCGGGAAGACGGAACACTGAAGCTTTCTTT.

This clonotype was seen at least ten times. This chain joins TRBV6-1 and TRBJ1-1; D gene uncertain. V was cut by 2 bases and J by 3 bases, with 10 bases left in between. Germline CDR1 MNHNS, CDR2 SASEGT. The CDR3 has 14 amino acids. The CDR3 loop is CASSEHGVDTEAFF. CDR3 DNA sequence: TGTGCCAGCAGTGAACATGGGGTAGACACTGAAGCTTTCTTT.

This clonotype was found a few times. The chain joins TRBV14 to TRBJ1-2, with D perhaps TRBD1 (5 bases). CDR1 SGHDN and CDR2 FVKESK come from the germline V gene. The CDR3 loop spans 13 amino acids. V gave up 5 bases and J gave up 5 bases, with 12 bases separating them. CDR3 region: CASSDGTLYGYTF. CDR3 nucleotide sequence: TGTGCCAGCAGCGACGGGACTCTTTATGGCTACACCTTC.

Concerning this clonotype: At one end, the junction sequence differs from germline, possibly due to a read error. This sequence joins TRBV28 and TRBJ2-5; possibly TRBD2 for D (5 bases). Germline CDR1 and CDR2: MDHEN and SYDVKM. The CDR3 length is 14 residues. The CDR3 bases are TGTGCCAGCAATTTAAGAGGGTACCAAGAGACCCAGTACTTC. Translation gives CASNLRGYQETQYF.

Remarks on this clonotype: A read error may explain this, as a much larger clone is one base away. CDR3 bases: TGTGCCAGCAACCGACTAGCGGTGAGCACAGATACGCAGTATTTT. Translating gives CASNRLAVSTDTQYF. V and J are TRBV7-2 and TRBJ2-3, with 9 bases fitting TRBD2. CDR1 and CDR2 (germline): SGHTA, FQGNSA. There are 15 residues in the CDR3. V was pared by 7 bases and J by 0 bases, with 5 bases of the junction left unmatched.